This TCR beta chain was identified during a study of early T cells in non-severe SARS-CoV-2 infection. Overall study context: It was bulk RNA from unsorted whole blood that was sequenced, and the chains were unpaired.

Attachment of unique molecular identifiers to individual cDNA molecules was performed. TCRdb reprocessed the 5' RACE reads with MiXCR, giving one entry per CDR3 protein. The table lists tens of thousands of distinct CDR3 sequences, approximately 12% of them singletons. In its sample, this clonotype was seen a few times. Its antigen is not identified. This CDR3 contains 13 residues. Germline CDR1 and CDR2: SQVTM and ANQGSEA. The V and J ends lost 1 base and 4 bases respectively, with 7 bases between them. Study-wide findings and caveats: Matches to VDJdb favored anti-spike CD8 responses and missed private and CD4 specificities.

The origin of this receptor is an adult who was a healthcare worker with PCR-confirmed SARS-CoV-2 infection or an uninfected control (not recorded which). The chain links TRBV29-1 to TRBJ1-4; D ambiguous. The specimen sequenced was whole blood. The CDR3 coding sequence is TGCAGCGTTGAAGCGGCCTATAATGAAAAACTGTTTTTT. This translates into CSVEAAYNEKLFF. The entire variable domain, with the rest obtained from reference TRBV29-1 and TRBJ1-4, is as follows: SAVISQKPSRDICQRGTSLTIQCQVDSQVTMMFWYRQQPGQSLTLIATANQGSEATYESGFVIDKFPISRPNLTFSTLTVSNMSPEDSSIYLCSVEAAYNEKLFFGSGTQLSVL.